What follows are 27 T cell receptor beta chains derived from one specimen sequenced in a study of shared clonotypes between healthy human individuals. Profiled with immunoSEQ multiplex PCR; TCRdb holds only in-frame clones, not every one. The sample includes over a million clones, roughly 96% of them seen just once. The sample taken for sequencing was naive CD4+ T cells sorted from blood. This sample's subset: CD45RA+ positively selected. These receptor sequences come from a man aged 25-45 years in good health.

The CDR3 reads CASMLGNQPQHF. The CDR3 region has the DNA TGTGCCAGCATGTTGGGCAATCAGCCCCAGCATTTT. The gene calls are TRBV6-1 and TRBJ1-5; D uncertain. Germline CDR1 MNHNS, CDR2 SASEGT. The CDR3 totals 12 residues. V was trimmed by 7 bases and J by 2 bases, leaving 6 bases between them.

The V call is TRBV27, the J call TRBJ1-1; a weak D match, TRBD1 (5 bases). The V and J ends lost 7 bases and 6 bases respectively, with 18 bases between them. This CDR3 contains 14 residues. Germline values: CDR1 MNHEY, CDR2 SMNVEV (reference sequence). The CDR3 spells CASKSGEAVAEAFF. CDR3 DNA sequence: TGTGCCAGCAAGTCGGGGGAGGCAGTCGCTGAAGCTTTCTTT.

The CDR3 region has the DNA TGTGCCAGCAGTGGACAGGGGGCCTACAATGAGCAGTTCTTC. Translating it yields CASSGQGAYNEQFF. The rearrangement links TRBV2 to TRBJ2-1, with 9 bases identical to TRBD1. Germline assignment: CDR1 SNHLY and CDR2 FYNNEI. The CDR3 is made up of 14 amino acids. V shed 4 bases, J shed 2 bases, and the junction held 0 bases outside the gene matches.

As to this clone: Other DNA sequences from this sample encode an identical CDR3 as well. The rearrangement uses TRBV6-1 and TRBJ2-2, with unresolved D. CDR3 length: 13 amino acids. Trimming removed 2 bases at V and 6 bases at J, with 7 bases between. Germline loops: CDR1 MNHNS, CDR2 SASEGT. This CDR3 reads CASSERRPGELFF. The CDR3 DNA sequence: TGTGCCAGCAGTGAAAGGCGACCCGGGGAGCTGTTTTTT.

V and J are TRBV4-1 and TRBJ1-5; D is uncertain. The CDR3 totals 13 residues. Per germline, CDR1 MGHRA and CDR2 YSYEKL. The germline V and J ends were trimmed by 2 bases and 5 bases, with 7 bases remaining between them. The CDR3 DNA sequence: TGCGCCAGCAGCCAAAATCCCTATCAGCCCCAGCATTTT. This gives the protein CASSQNPYQPQHF.

This rearrangement joins TRBV7-9 to TRBJ2-7, with a possible D match to TRBD1 (6 bases). The CDR3 is 17 residues long. Trimming stripped 10 bases from V and 4 bases from J, with 29 bases between. Per the germline V gene, CDR1 is SEHNR and CDR2 is FQNEAQ (reference sequence). CDR3 in DNA: TGTGCCATCAACGCCTCAAGGGGGACGCGGACAGATTACGAGCAGTACTTC. It is translated as CAINASRGTRTDYEQYF. Filled out from reference TRBV7-9 and TRBJ2-7, the complete variable domain reads DTGVSQNPRHKITKRGQNVTFRCDPISEHNRLYWYRQTLGQGPEFLTYFQNEAQLEKSRLLSDRFSAERPKGSFSTLEIQRTEQGDSAMYLCAINASRGTRTDYEQYFGPGTRLTVT.

The sample holds one count of this clone. The rearrangement links TRBV25-1 to TRBJ2-7, with D hard to call. CDR3 length: 12 amino acids. CDR1 is MGHDK, CDR2 SYGVNS, per germline. Trimming pared 4 bases from V and 3 bases from J, leaving 7 bases between. The CDR3 protein is CASSAGIYEQYF. As DNA, the CDR3 is TGTGCCAGCAGTGCGGGTATCTACGAGCAGTACTTC.

This chain uses TRBV27 with TRBJ1-5; 9 bases align to TRBD1. The germline gives CDR1 MNHEY, CDR2 SMNVEV (reference sequence). Trimming at V came to 6 bases and at J to 5 bases, leaving 8 bases not matched to a gene. The CDR3 runs 15 residues. The CDR3 region has the DNA TGTGCCAGCAGCTCAGGGACAGGGCGACATCAGCCCCAGCATTTT. Its protein is CASSSGTGRHQPQHF.

V and J are TRBV29-1 and TRBJ2-2; D perhaps matches TRBD1 (6 bases). The CDR3 length is 15 residues. Trimming pared 7 bases from V and 4 bases from J, leaving 19 bases between. Germline CDR1 is SQVTM and CDR2 is ANQGSEA. The CDR3 loop reads CSGTITGLGTGELFF. In nucleotides, the CDR3 is TGCAGCGGAACAATTACAGGGTTGGGCACCGGGGAGCTGTTTTTT.

The chain uses TRBV18 and TRBJ2-7, with TRBD2 identical over 11 bases. The germline V gene encodes CDR1 KGHSH and CDR2 LQKENI. With V trimmed by 2 bases and J by 0 bases, 6 bases remained unmatched. This CDR3 region has 17 residues. CDR3 residues: CASSPVLAGDSSYEQYF. Written as DNA, the CDR3 is TGTGCCAGCTCACCAGTACTAGCGGGGGACAGCTCCTACGAGCAGTACTTC.

The rearrangement uses TRBV7-8 and TRBJ2-3; TRBD2 matches 7 bases. CDR3 length: 13 amino acids. After removal of 3 bases from V and 5 bases from J, the junction contained 2 bases not matched to a gene. CDR1 is SGHVS, CDR2 FQNEAQ, per germline. The CDR3 region has the DNA TGTGCCAGCAGCTTTGGGGGGGAAGATACGCAGTATTTT. It specifies CASSFGGEDTQYF. The full variable domain, rest sourced from reference TRBV7-8 and TRBJ2-3, is GAGVSQSPRYKVAKRGQDVALRCDPISGHVSLFWYQQALGQGPEFLTYFQNEAQLDKSGLPSDRFFAERPEGSVSTLKIQRTQQEDSAVYLCASSFGGEDTQYFGPGTRLTVL.

This chain links TRBV7-3 with TRBJ2-1; D unresolved. V dropped 6 bases and J dropped 8 bases, with 8 bases sitting between them. CDR1 is SGHTA, CDR2 FQGTGA, per germline. This CDR3 comprises 11 residues. The CDR3 nucleotides are TGTGCCAGCAGAAGAGTCTATGAGCAGTTCTTC. This gives the protein CASRRVYEQFF. The complete variable domain, with remaining parts taken from reference TRBV7-3 and TRBJ2-1, reads GAGVSQTPSNKVTEKGKYVELRCDPISGHTALYWYRQSLGQGPEFLIYFQGTGAADDSGLPNDRFFAVRPEGSVSTLKIQRTERGDSAVYLCASRRVYEQFFGPGTRLTVL.

The gene calls are TRBV30 and TRBJ2-1; D gene uncertain. The CDR3 is made up of 13 amino acids. Germline CDR1 and CDR2: GTSNPN and SVGIG (reference sequence). Trimming pared 1 base from V and 0 bases from J, leaving 4 bases between. The CDR3 DNA sequence: TGTGCCTGGAGTGAGGCCTCCTACAATGAGCAGTTCTTC. Its protein product is CAWSEASYNEQFF.

The rearrangement uses TRBV19 and TRBJ2-7; D is perhaps TRBD1 (5 bases). Trimming shortened V by 5 bases and J by 0 bases, and 14 bases separated the two germline ends. Germline V CDR1 and CDR2: LNHDA, SQIVND (reference sequence). The CDR3 consists of 15 residues. CDR3 protein: CASSLSTGYSYEQYF. The CDR3, as DNA: TGTGCCAGTAGTTTGAGTACAGGATACTCCTACGAGCAGTACTTC.

This chain joins TRBV27 and TRBJ2-5, with D possibly matching TRBD2 (6 bases). With 1 base removed from V and 2 bases from J, the gap between germline ends came to 11 bases. The CDR3 length is 15 residues. Per the germline V gene, CDR1 is MNHEY and CDR2 is SMNVEV (reference sequence). CDR3: CASSLYGGGQETQYF. As DNA, the CDR3 is TGTGCCAGCAGTTTATACGGGGGTGGGCAAGAGACCCAGTACTTC.

The J gene is TRBJ1-5, the V gene TRBV15; D not resolved. Germline lookup yields CDR1 LNHNV and CDR2 YYDKDF (reference sequence). V was trimmed by 5 bases and J by 4 bases, leaving 24 bases between them. The length of the CDR3 is 18 residues. The chain's CDR3 is CATSYREGSSRGNQPQHF. CDR3 sequence (DNA): TGTGCCACCAGCTACCGTGAAGGCTCGAGTAGAGGGAATCAGCCCCAGCATTTT.

This clone was seen a handful of times. J is TRBJ2-7 and V is TRBV4-2, with TRBD2 matching 8 bases. Germline CDR1 is LGHNA and CDR2 is YNFKEQ. This CDR3 region has 16 residues. J gave up 6 bases and V 3 bases, and 13 bases lay outside the gene matches. The CDR3 coding sequence is TGTGCCAGCAGCCACTTTGGTCCCAGCGGGAGCTCCGAGCAGTACTTC. It codes for CASSHFGPSGSSEQYF.

The genes are TRBV28 and TRBJ2-7; D unresolved. The CDR3 extends over 16 amino acids. V lost 2 bases, J lost 1 base, and 15 bases lay in between. The germline gives CDR1 MDHEN, CDR2 SYDVKM. The CDR3 loop is CASSLVSMGTSYEQYF. The CDR3 bases are TGTGCCAGCAGTTTAGTCAGTATGGGAACTTCCTACGAGCAGTACTTC.

As regards this clone: Other DNA sequences in the same sample also yield this CDR3. This sequence joins TRBV27 and TRBJ1-1, with TRBD1 as a possible D gene (6 bases). Germline V gene lookup returns CDR1 MNHEY and CDR2 SMNVEV (reference sequence). The CDR3 totals 14 residues. Trimming left V 3 bases short and J 0 bases short, with 8 bases between. CDR3 sequence (DNA): TGTGCCAGCAGTTTTAGGGGGATGAACACTGAAGCTTTCTTT. It translates to CASSFRGMNTEAFF.

The CDR3 protein is CAWSVLWPKGIQYF. In DNA form, the CDR3 reads TGTGCCTGGAGTGTACTTTGGCCCAAGGGCATTCAGTACTTC. This chain links TRBV30 with TRBJ2-4; D gene unclear. The CDR3 totals 14 residues. The germline CDR1 and CDR2 sequences are GTSNPN and SVGIG (reference sequence). Trimming removed 0 bases from V and 9 bases from J, with 15 bases in between.

This clone was found once. The chain couples TRBV27 to TRBJ1-5; D unclear. The ends were cut back, 6 bases at V and 5 bases at J, with 14 bases in the middle. The CDR3 covers 14 residues. Germline-derived CDR1 and CDR2 are MNHEY and SMNVEV (reference sequence). This CDR3 reads CASRSTRPYQPQHF. The DNA of the CDR3 is TGTGCCAGCAGAAGTACAAGACCCTATCAGCCCCAGCATTTT.

The chain employs TRBV11-2 and TRBJ2-7; 9 nucleotides agree with TRBD2. This CDR3 comprises 16 residues. The V segment lost 5 bases and the J segment 4 bases; nucleotides outside the gene matches: 12. The germline V gene encodes CDR1 SGHAT and CDR2 FQNNGV. The CDR3 DNA is TGTGCCAGCAGCCCCACCAGTAGCGGGAGAAGGTACGAGCAGTACTTC. As protein: CASSPTSSGRRYEQYF.

CDR3 sequence (DNA): TGTGCCAGCAGGTCCCTGGGGAGCGACAATGAGCAGTTCTTC. Residues: CASRSLGSDNEQFF. The gene calls are TRBV27 and TRBJ2-1, with D possibly being TRBD2 (5 bases). Germline values: CDR1 MNHEY, CDR2 SMNVEV (reference sequence). V gave up 6 bases and J gave up 5 bases, with 14 bases separating them. This CDR3 has 14 amino acids.

The chain joins TRBV27 to TRBJ2-7; D is ambiguous. The V end was cut by 2 bases, the J end by 2 bases, with 7 bases between. The CDR3 is made up of 13 amino acids. Germline CDR1 reads MNHEY; CDR2 reads SMNVEV (reference sequence). CDR3: CASSLPTTYEQYF. The CDR3 bases are TGTGCCAGCAGTTTACCTACAACCTACGAGCAGTACTTC.

This sequence joins TRBV5-5 and TRBJ1-4; D gene uncertain. Trimming removed 3 bases from V and 8 bases from J, with 14 bases in between. Germline V CDR1 and CDR2: SGHKS, YYEKEE (reference sequence). The CDR3 has 14 amino acids. CDR3 region: CASSYPGRVEKLFF. CDR3 coding DNA: TGTGCCAGCAGCTACCCTGGGAGAGTGGAAAAACTGTTTTTT.

CDR3 protein: CASSLAGGRGSYEQYF. The CDR3 DNA sequence: TGTGCCAGCAGCTTAGCCGGGGGCCGGGGCTCCTACGAGCAGTACTTC. The chain links TRBV5-4 to TRBJ2-7; the D call may be TRBD1 or TRBD2 (6 bases each). V lost 2 bases, J lost 0 bases, and 15 bases lay in between. The CDR3 has 16 residues. Germline V gene data show CDR1 as SGHNT and CDR2 as YYREEE (reference sequence).

On this clone: Other DNA sequences in this specimen translate into the identical CDR3. The rearrangement links TRBV7-2 to TRBJ2-2; 9 positions agree with TRBD1. V was clipped by 3 bases and J by 2 bases; unmatched bases: 1. The CDR3 totals 15 residues. Germline loops: CDR1 SGHTA, CDR2 FQGNSA. The CDR3 protein is CASSLDRGNTGELFF. The CDR3 coding sequence is TGTGCCAGCAGCTTGGACAGGGGAAACACCGGGGAGCTGTTTTTT.